The T cell receptor beta chain under discussion was sequenced for a study of cytomegalovirus exposure and HLA in healthy donors. Study-wide points: Association with HLA alleles at 0.05 false discovery rate was found for some 18,000 TCR beta sequences in a later analysis. In a later analysis, TCR beta V- and J-gene trimming showed a link to a missense DCLRE1C variant. Across HLA loci, a later analysis found differing TCR association rates, with DRB1 most and HLA-C fewest.

60 Vbeta and 13 Jbeta primers were used in PCR. Per the original methods: Later, an analysis found 75 million to 100 million unique TCR beta chains, and about 9.9 million of these were shared. Assay used: immunoSEQ multiplex PCR; TCRdb lists only in-frame clones, some missing. The V and J calls and clone size are taken from that table; D and trimming were inferred from the DNA. The table records under 100,000 clones, more than 60% of them present only once. Comments on this clone: The antigen is not known.

The source material was PBMCs. This clonotype was obtained from a human donor in good health.

The CDR3 sequence: CASSYSRGQPPQHF. DNA for the CDR3: TGTGCCAGCAGTTACTCCAGGGGGCAGCCGCCCCAGCATTTT. V gene TRBV6-5 combines with J gene TRBJ1-5; 8 bases are a match to TRBD1. J gave up 9 bases and V 0 bases, and 4 bases lay outside the gene matches. The CDR3 is 14 amino acids. Germline V gene sequence: CDR1 MNHEY, CDR2 SVGAGI.